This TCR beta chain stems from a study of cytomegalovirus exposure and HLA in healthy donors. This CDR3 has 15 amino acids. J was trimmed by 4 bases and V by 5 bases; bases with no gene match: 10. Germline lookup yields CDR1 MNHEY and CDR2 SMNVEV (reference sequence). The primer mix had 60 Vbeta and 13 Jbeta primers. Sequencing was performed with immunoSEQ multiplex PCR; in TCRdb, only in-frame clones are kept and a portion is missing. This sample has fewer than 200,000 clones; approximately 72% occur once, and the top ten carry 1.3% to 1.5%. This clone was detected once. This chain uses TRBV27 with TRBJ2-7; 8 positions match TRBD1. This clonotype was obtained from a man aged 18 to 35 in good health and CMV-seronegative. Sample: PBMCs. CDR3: CASSLEQGGSYEQYF. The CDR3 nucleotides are TGTGCCAGCAGTCTCGAACAGGGGGGTTCATACGAGCAGTACTTC.